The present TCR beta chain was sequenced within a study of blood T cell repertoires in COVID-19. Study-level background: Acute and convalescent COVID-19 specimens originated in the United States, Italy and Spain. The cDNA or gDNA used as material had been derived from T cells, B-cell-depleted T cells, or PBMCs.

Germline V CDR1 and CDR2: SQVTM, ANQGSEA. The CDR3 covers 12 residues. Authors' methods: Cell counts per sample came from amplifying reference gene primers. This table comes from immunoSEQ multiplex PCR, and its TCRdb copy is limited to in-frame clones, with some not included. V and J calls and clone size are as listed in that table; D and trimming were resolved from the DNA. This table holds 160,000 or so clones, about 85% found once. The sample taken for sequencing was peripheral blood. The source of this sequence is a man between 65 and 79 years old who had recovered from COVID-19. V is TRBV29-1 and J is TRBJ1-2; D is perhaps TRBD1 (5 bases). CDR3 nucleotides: TGCATCACGGCCCAGGGTGAAGGAGGCTACACCTTC. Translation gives CITAQGEGGYTF.